This TCR beta chain was observed in a study of cytomegalovirus exposure and HLA in healthy donors. V dropped 7 bases and J dropped 4 bases, with 10 bases sitting between them. The length of the CDR3 is 13 residues. Germline CDR1 MNHNS, CDR2 SASEGT. Donors likely had unrecorded immune exposures despite being nominally healthy when sampled. Study results and caveats: Presence/absence comparisons presumed near-even sequencing depth among donors. Altogether, 150 to 200 TCR beta chains were recorded as cytomegalovirus-associated. Per a prior analysis, the majority of TCR beta V segments were productive roughly 87% or roughly 30% of the time.

Both 60 Vbeta primers and 13 Jbeta primers went into the PCR. This table comes from immunoSEQ multiplex PCR, and its TCRdb copy is limited to in-frame clones, with some not included. The data hold 110,000 or so clones, with 82% observed a single time. Turning to this clone: Its antigen remains unidentified.

The sequence derives from a woman aged 18 to 35 in good health and CMV-seronegative. Sequenced material: PBMCs. The chain recombines TRBV6-1 with TRBJ1-4; D is ambiguous. The CDR3 DNA sequence: TGTGCCAGCACCCAGATTTTTAATGAAAAACTGTTTTTT. It encodes CASTQIFNEKLFF.